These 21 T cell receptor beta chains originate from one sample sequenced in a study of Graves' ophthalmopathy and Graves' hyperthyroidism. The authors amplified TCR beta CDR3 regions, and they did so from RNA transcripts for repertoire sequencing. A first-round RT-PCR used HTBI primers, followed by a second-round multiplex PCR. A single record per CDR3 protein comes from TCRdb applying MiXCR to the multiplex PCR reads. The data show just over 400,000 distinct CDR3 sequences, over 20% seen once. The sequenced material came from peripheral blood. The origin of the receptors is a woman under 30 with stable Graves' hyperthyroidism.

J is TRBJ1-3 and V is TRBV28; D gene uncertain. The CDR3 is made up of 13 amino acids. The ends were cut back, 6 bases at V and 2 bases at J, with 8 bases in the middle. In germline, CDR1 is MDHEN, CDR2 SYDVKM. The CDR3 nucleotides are TGTGCCAGCAGGAGACACACTGGAAACACCATATATTTT. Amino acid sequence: CASRRHTGNTIYF.

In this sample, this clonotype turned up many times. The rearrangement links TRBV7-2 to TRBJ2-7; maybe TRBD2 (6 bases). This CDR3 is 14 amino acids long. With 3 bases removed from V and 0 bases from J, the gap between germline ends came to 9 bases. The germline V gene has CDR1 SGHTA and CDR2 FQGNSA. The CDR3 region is CASSFDGSSYEQYF. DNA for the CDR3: TGTGCCAGCAGCTTTGACGGGAGCTCCTACGAGCAGTACTTC.

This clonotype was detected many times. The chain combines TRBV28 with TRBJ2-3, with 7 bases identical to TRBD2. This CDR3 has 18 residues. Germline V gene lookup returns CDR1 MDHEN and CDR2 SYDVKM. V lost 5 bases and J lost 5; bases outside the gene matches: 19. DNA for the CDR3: TGTGCCAGCAGTGAGATCGGGGGGAGAGCTCACAATAGAGATACGCAGTATTTT. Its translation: CASSEIGGRAHNRDTQYF. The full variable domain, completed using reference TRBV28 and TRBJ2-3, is DVKVTQSSRYLVKRTGEKVFLECVQDMDHENMFWYRQDPGLGLRLIYFSYDVKMKEKGDIPEGYSVSREKKERFSLILESASTNQTSMYLCASSEIGGRAHNRDTQYFGPGTRLTVL.

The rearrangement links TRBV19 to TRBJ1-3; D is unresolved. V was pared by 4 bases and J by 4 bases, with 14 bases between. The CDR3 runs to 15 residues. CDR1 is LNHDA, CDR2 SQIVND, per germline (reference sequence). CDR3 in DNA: TGTGCCAGTAGTAAAGGTGACTTTGCCGGAAACACCATATATTTT. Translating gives CASSKGDFAGNTIYF.

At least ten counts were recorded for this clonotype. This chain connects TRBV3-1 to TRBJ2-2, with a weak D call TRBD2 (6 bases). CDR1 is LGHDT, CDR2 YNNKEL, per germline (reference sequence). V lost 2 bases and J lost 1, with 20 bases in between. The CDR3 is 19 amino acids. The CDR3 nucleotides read TGTGCCAGCAGCCAACGACCTCATCTGGGGCGGGAGAACACCGGGGAGCTGTTTTTT. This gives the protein CASSQRPHLGRENTGELFF.

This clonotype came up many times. This chain's CDR3 is CASSGPFFQGNSPLHF. The CDR3 nucleotides read TGTGCCAGCAGTGGGCCTTTCTTTCAGGGAAATTCACCCCTCCACTTT. V and J are TRBV6-1 and TRBJ1-6; the D gene is possibly TRBD1 (5 bases). Germline lookup yields CDR1 MNHNS and CDR2 SASEGT. The germline V and J ends were trimmed by 4 bases and 7 bases, with 17 bases remaining between them. The CDR3 covers 16 residues.

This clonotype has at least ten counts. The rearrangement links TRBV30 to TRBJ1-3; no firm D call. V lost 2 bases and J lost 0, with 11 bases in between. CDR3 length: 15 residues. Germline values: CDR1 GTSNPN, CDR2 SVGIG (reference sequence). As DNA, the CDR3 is TGTGCCTGGAGTAACAGCGGTAGCTCTGGAAACACCATATATTTT. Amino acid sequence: CAWSNSGSSGNTIYF.

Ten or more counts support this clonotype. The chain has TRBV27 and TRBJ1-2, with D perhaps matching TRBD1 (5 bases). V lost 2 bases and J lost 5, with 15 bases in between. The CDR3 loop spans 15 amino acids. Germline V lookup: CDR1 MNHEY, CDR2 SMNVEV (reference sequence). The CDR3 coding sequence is TGTGCCAGCAGTTTAACCGGGGCAGGGATATATGGCTACACCTTC. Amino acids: CASSLTGAGIYGYTF.

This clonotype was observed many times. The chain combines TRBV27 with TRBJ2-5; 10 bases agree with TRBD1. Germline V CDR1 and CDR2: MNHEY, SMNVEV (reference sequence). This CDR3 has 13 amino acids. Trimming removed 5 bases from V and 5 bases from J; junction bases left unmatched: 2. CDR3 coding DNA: TGTGCCAGCAGTCGACAGGGGGCTGAGACCCAGTACTTC. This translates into CASSRQGAETQYF.

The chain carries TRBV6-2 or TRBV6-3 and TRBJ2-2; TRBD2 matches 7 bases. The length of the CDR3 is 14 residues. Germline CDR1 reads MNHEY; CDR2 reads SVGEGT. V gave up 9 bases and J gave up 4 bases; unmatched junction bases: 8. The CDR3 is CASRASGSTGELFF. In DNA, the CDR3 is TGTGCCAGTCGAGCTAGCGGTAGCACCGGGGAGCTGTTTTTT.

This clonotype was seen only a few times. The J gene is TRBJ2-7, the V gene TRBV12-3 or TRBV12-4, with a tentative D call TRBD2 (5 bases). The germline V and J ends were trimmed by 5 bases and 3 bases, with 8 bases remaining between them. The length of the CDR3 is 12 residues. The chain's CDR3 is CASSDAGYEQYF. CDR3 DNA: TGTGCCAGCAGTGATGCGGGCTACGAGCAGTACTTC.

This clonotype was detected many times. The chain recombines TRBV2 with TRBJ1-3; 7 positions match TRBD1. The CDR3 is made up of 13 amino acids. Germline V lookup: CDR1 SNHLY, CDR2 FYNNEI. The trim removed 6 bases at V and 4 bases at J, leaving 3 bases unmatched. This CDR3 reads CASRDRTGNTIYF. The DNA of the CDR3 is TGTGCCAGCAGGGACAGGACAGGAAACACCATATATTTT.

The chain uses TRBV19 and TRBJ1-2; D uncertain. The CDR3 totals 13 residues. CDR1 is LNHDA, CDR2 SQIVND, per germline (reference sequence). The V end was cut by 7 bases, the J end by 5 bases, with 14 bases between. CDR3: CASTPMGRYGYTF. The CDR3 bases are TGTGCCAGTACTCCCATGGGCAGATATGGCTACACCTTC.

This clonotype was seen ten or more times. The CDR3 bases are TGTGCCAGCAGTGAAAACAGAGATAGCAATCAGCCCCAGCATTTT. It translates to CASSENRDSNQPQHF. The chain is built from TRBV6-1 and TRBJ1-5; D gene ambiguous. The CDR3 covers 15 residues. CDR1 MNHNS and CDR2 SASEGT come from the germline V gene. V shed 2 bases and J shed 0 bases, with 8 bases lying between them.

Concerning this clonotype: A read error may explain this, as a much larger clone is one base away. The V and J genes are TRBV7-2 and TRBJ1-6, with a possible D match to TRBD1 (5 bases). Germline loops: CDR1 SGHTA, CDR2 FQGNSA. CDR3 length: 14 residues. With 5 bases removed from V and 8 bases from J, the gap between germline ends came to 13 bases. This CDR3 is CASSIGTVYSPLHF. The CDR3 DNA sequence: TGTGCCAGCAGCATCGGGACGGTATATTCACCCCTCCACTTT.

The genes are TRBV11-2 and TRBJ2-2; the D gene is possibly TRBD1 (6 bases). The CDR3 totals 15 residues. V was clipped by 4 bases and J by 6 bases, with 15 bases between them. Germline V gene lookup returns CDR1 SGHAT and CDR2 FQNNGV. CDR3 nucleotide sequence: TGTGCCAGCAGCTCAGTACAGGGTGCCGCCGGGGAGCTGTTTTTT. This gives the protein CASSSVQGAAGELFF. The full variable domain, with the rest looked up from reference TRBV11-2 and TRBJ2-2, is EAGVAQSPRYKIIEKRQSVAFWCNPISGHATLYWYQQILGQGPKLLIQFQNNGVVDDSQLPKDRFSAERLKGVDSTLKIQPAKLEDSAVYLCASSSVQGAAGELFFGEGSRLTVL.

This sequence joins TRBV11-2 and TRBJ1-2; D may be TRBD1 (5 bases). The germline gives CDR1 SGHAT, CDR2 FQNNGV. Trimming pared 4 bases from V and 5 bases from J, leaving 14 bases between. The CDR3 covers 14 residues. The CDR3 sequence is CASSSGRTRYGYTF. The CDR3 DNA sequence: TGTGCCAGCAGCTCGGGACGGACAAGATATGGCTACACCTTC.

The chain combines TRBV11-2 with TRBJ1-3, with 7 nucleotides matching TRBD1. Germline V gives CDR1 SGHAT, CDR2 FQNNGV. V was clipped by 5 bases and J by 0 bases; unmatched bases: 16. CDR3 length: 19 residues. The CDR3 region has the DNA TGTGCCAGCAGCGCGCGACAGGGTACAACCTCTCTCTCTGGAAACACCATATATTTT. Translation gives CASSARQGTTSLSGNTIYF. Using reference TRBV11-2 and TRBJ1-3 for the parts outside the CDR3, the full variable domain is EAGVAQSPRYKIIEKRQSVAFWCNPISGHATLYWYQQILGQGPKLLIQFQNNGVVDDSQLPKDRFSAERLKGVDSTLKIQPAKLEDSAVYLCASSARQGTTSLSGNTIYFGEGSWLTVV.

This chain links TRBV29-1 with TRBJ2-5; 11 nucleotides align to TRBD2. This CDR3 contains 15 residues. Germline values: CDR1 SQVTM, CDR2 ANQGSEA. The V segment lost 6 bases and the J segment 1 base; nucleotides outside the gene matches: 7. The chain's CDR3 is CSVSTGTSGQETQYF. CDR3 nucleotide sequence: TGCAGCGTCTCAACAGGGACTAGCGGCCAAGAGACCCAGTACTTC.

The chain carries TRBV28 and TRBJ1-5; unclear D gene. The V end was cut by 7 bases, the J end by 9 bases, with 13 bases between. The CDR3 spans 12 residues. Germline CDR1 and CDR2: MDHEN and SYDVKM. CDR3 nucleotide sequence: TGTGCCAGCAAACAGCTGGGATGGCCCCAGCATTTT. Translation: CASKQLGWPQHF.

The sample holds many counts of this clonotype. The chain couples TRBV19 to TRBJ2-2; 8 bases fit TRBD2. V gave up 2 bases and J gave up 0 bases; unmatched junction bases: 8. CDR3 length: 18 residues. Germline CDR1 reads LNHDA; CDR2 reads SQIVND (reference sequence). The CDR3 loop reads CASSILWLAGANTGELFF. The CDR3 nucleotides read TGTGCCAGTAGTATACTTTGGCTAGCGGGCGCGAACACCGGGGAGCTGTTTTTT.